Below, 22 T cell receptor beta chains from the same sample are listed, as sequenced in a study of T cell responses to AZD1222 COVID-19 vaccine. Profiling relied on immunoSEQ multiplex PCR, and the TCRdb table lists in-frame clones only, not all of them. The table lists 150,000 to 200,000 clones, around 90% of them singletons. The sequencing used peripheral blood, collected on day 0 of AZD1222 vaccination. All receptors come from an adult in good health.

This chain uses TRBV7-2 with TRBJ1-1, with a weak D call TRBD1 (5 bases). The CDR3 runs to 14 residues. Per germline, CDR1 SGHTA and CDR2 FQGNSA. V shed 4 bases and J shed 4 bases, with 13 bases lying between them. The CDR3 loop is CASSWDAGVTEAFF. The CDR3, as DNA: TGTGCCAGCAGCTGGGACGCCGGAGTCACTGAAGCTTTCTTT. The full variable domain, rest sourced from reference TRBV7-2 and TRBJ1-1, is GAGVSQSPSNKVTEKGKDVELRCDPISGHTALYWYRQSLGQGLEFLIYFQGNSAPDKSGLPSDRFSAERTGGSVSTLTIQRTQQEDSAVYLCASSWDAGVTEAFFGQGTRLTVV.

The chain employs TRBV29-1 and TRBJ2-1, with D perhaps being TRBD1 or TRBD2 (5 bases each). Germline loops: CDR1 SQVTM, CDR2 ANQGSEA. This CDR3 spans 16 amino acids. The V and J ends lost 2 bases and 8 bases respectively, with 22 bases between them. CDR3: CSVENRFVAMGDEQFF. CDR3 DNA sequence: TGCAGCGTTGAAAACCGTTTCGTGGCGATGGGGGATGAGCAGTTCTTC.

The V gene is TRBV3-1 (or the pseudogene TRBV3-2), the J gene TRBJ2-3, with D unresolved. The CDR3 is 16 amino acids. V was cut by 0 bases and J by 2 bases, with 12 bases left in between. Germline V gives CDR1 LGHDT, CDR2 YNNKEL (reference sequence). The CDR3 spells CASSQDMGTTTDTQYF. The CDR3 DNA is TGTGCCAGCAGCCAAGATATGGGCACAACCACAGATACGCAGTATTTT.

V usage is TRBV6-6 and J usage is TRBJ2-7; TRBD2 is a possible D gene (7 bases). CDR1 and CDR2 from the germline V gene are MNHNY and SVGAGI (reference sequence). This CDR3 contains 14 residues. Trimming took off 2 bases at V and 3 bases at J, with 11 bases between the two ends. This CDR3 reads CASSYKGGDYEQYF. DNA for the CDR3: TGTGCCAGCAGTTACAAAGGGGGGGACTACGAGCAGTACTTC.

The genes are TRBV2 and TRBJ1-4, with D unresolved. Germline values: CDR1 SNHLY, CDR2 FYNNEI. The V gene lost 5 bases and the J gene lost 4 bases, with 17 bases spanning the gap. The CDR3 sequence is 16 residues long. The CDR3 spells CASSPNRARSNEKLFF. CDR3 coding DNA: TGTGCCAGCAGTCCTAACCGGGCCCGTAGTAATGAAAAACTGTTTTTT.

V usage is TRBV9 and J usage is TRBJ2-7, with a weak D call TRBD1 (5 bases). The CDR3 length is 15 residues. V shed 1 base and J shed 2 bases, with 13 bases lying between them. Germline assignment: CDR1 SGDLS and CDR2 YYNGEE. CDR3 in DNA: TGTGCCAGCAGCGTACAGGGTACCGGGCCCTACGAGCAGTACTTC. Protein: CASSVQGTGPYEQYF. The full variable domain, with the rest looked up from reference TRBV9 and TRBJ2-7, is DSGVTQTPKHLITATGQRVTLRCSPRSGDLSVYWYQQSLDQGLQFLIQYYNGEERAKGNILERFSAQQFPDLHSELNLSSLELGDSALYFCASSVQGTGPYEQYFGPGTRLTVT.

V gene TRBV6-5 combines with J gene TRBJ1-2, with a possible D match to TRBD1 (5 bases). Germline V gene sequence: CDR1 MNHEY, CDR2 SVGAGI. The V gene lost 2 bases and the J gene lost 8 bases, with 15 bases spanning the gap. The CDR3 is made up of 14 amino acids. CDR3 nucleotides: TGTGCCAGCAGTTACGAGGACCAGGGAGGGGGCTACACCTTC. Protein: CASSYEDQGGGYTF.

J is TRBJ1-3 and V is TRBV18; weak D call: TRBD1 (5 bases). The length of the CDR3 is 15 residues. The germline gives CDR1 KGHSH, CDR2 LQKENI. With 3 bases removed from V and 0 bases from J, the gap between germline ends came to 9 bases. The CDR3: CASSPGLNSGNTIYF. In nucleotides, the CDR3 is TGTGCCAGCTCACCGGGACTGAACTCTGGAAACACCATATATTTT.

The chain employs TRBV2 and TRBJ2-4; 7 bases are shared with TRBD2. V shed 7 bases and J 3 bases; nucleotides not matched to a gene: 9. This CDR3 contains 15 residues. Germline V gene data show CDR1 as SNHLY and CDR2 as FYNNEI. The CDR3 DNA sequence: TGTGCCAGCACCTCCTTCGGACTAGGCAAAAACATTCAGTACTTC. Its protein is CASTSFGLGKNIQYF.

This rearrangement joins TRBV18 to TRBJ2-5, with D maybe TRBD1 (6 bases). The CDR3 contains 15 residues. Trimming removed 5 bases at V and 3 bases at J, with 16 bases between. Germline CDR1 and CDR2: KGHSH and LQKENI. CDR3: CASSLWDTKKETQYF. Written as DNA, the CDR3 is TGTGCCAGCTCATTGTGGGACACCAAGAAAGAGACCCAGTACTTC.

A single count supports this clone. The CDR3 reads CASSEVTVEDTEAFF. As DNA, the CDR3 is TGTGCCAGCAGTGAAGTGACGGTGGAGGACACTGAAGCTTTCTTT. The chain joins TRBV2 to TRBJ1-1; no firm D call. Trimming took 1 base from V and 3 from J, leaving 12 bases between them. Germline V CDR1 and CDR2: SNHLY, FYNNEI. The CDR3 is made up of 15 amino acids.

V usage is TRBV9 and J usage is TRBJ1-2, with unresolved D. The CDR3 extends over 15 amino acids. CDR1 and CDR2 from the germline V gene are SGDLS and YYNGEE. Trimming took 8 bases from V and 4 from J, leaving 21 bases between them. As DNA, the CDR3 is TGTGCCAGTCAAGAGGGCCCAAATGGGGTCTATGGCTACACCTTC. It encodes CASQEGPNGVYGYTF. The variable domain in full, completed from reference TRBV9 and TRBJ1-2, reads DSGVTQTPKHLITATGQRVTLRCSPRSGDLSVYWYQQSLDQGLQFLIQYYNGEERAKGNILERFSAQQFPDLHSELNLSSLELGDSALYFCASQEGPNGVYGYTFGSGTRLTVV.

This chain links TRBV5-6 with TRBJ1-2; D ambiguous. Germline CDR1 is SGHDT and CDR2 is YYEEEE. V lost 0 bases and J 4 bases, leaving 7 bases between the germline ends. This CDR3 has 13 residues. The CDR3: CASSLEGIYGYTF. In DNA, the CDR3 is TGTGCCAGCAGCTTGGAAGGGATCTATGGCTACACCTTC.

V gene TRBV28 combines with J gene TRBJ2-3, with a weak D call TRBD2 (7 bases). With 8 bases removed from V and 2 bases from J, the gap between germline ends came to 17 bases. CDR3 size: 15 residues. CDR1 is MDHEN and CDR2 is SYDVKM in the germline V gene. The CDR3 here is CASLKPGGLTDTQYF. The CDR3 DNA sequence: TGTGCCAGCTTGAAACCGGGGGGCCTCACAGATACGCAGTATTTT.

V gene TRBV11-1 combines with J gene TRBJ2-1, with D possibly being TRBD1 (5 bases). This CDR3 spans 16 amino acids. Germline V gives CDR1 SGHAT, CDR2 FQDESV (reference sequence). V lost 5 bases, J lost 4 bases, and 18 bases lay in between. The CDR3 is CASSPGYGKGYNEQFF. The CDR3 nucleotides are TGTGCCAGCAGCCCAGGATACGGAAAGGGGTACAATGAGCAGTTCTTC.

The CDR3 loop is CASSLGQGLNNSPLHF. Written as DNA, the CDR3 is TGTGCCAGCAGTTTGGGACAGGGACTAAATAATTCACCCCTCCACTTT. J is TRBJ1-6 and V is TRBV28; 9 bases align to TRBD1. With 3 bases clipped from V and 5 bases from J, the junction kept 5 bases outside the gene matches. The germline gives CDR1 MDHEN, CDR2 SYDVKM. The CDR3 is 16 residues long.

The rearrangement links TRBV5-1 to TRBJ2-5; TRBD1 matches 7 bases. The CDR3 is 16 amino acids. V was pared by 3 bases and J by 1 base, with 9 bases of the junction left unmatched. Germline V gene lookup returns CDR1 SGHRS and CDR2 YFSETQ. This CDR3 reads CASSSSTGLSQETQYF. CDR3 nucleotides: TGCGCCAGCAGCTCTTCGACAGGGCTATCCCAAGAGACCCAGTACTTC.

V is TRBV28 and J is TRBJ1-4; 7 bases map to TRBD1. The CDR3 runs 15 residues. The ends lost 7 bases at V and 7 bases at J; junction bases unmatched: 12. Germline V gene lookup returns CDR1 MDHEN and CDR2 SYDVKM. In DNA form, the CDR3 reads TGTGCCAGCACCCGCCGAAGTGGGACAGTTGAAAAACTGTTTTTT. As protein: CASTRRSGTVEKLFF.

This sequence joins TRBV5-1 and TRBJ2-2; perhaps TRBD2 as D (5 bases). V dropped 4 bases and J dropped 4 bases, with 20 bases sitting between them. The CDR3 has 17 residues. CDR1 is SGHRS and CDR2 is YFSETQ in the germline V gene. The chain's CDR3 is CASSTKVGSRATGELFF. The CDR3 nucleotides are TGCGCCAGCAGCACGAAAGTGGGGAGTCGAGCCACCGGGGAGCTGTTTTTT.

The genes are TRBV29-1 and TRBJ1-4; TRBD1 matches 10 bases. Germline values: CDR1 SQVTM, CDR2 ANQGSEA. The CDR3 is made up of 14 amino acids. Losses at the gene ends were 7 bases for V and 4 bases for J; bases not matched to a gene: 6. The CDR3 DNA is TGCAGCGCTTGGACAGGGGGAGGTAATGAAAAACTGTTTTTT. Amino acid sequence: CSAWTGGGNEKLFF.

V and J are TRBV4-1 and TRBJ1-2, with D unresolved. The CDR3 runs 13 residues. CDR1 MGHRA and CDR2 YSYEKL come from the germline V gene. Trimming cost V 1 base and J 7 bases, with 10 bases left between them. The CDR3 sequence is CASSQVGRRGYTF. In DNA form, the CDR3 reads TGCGCCAGCAGCCAAGTAGGGCGGCGTGGCTACACCTTC.

The genes are TRBV27 and TRBJ1-2; perhaps TRBD1 as D (5 bases). Trimming shortened V by 4 bases and J by 8 bases, and 11 bases separated the two germline ends. The length of the CDR3 is 12 residues. Germline V lookup: CDR1 MNHEY, CDR2 SMNVEV (reference sequence). The CDR3 here is CASSSTGLGYTF. Written as DNA, the CDR3 is TGTGCCAGCAGTTCTACAGGTTTGGGCTACACCTTC.